This TCR beta chain originates from a study of T cell responses to AZD1222 COVID-19 vaccine. Study-level points and caveats: Scientists sampled the repertoires only once the peak T cell response had passed. Baseline antibody screening turned up just a handful of seropositive AZD1222 recipients.

Germline values: CDR1 LNHDA, CDR2 SQIVND (reference sequence). V shed 2 bases and J shed 8 bases, with 6 bases lying between them. The CDR3 totals 12 residues. A note on this clone: Its specificity is not known.

Pooled in the analysis were second doses at about 4 or about 12 weeks. Sequencing was performed with immunoSEQ multiplex PCR; in TCRdb, only in-frame clones are kept and a portion is missing. The table includes some 150,000 clones, about 90% detected once. The TCR sequence derives from an adult who received the AZD1222 COVID-19 vaccine. Sequenced material: peripheral blood, taken 28 days after the second AZD1222 dose. The chain has TRBV19 and TRBJ2-2; D might be TRBD1 (5 bases). CDR3: CASSINRGELFF. CDR3 coding DNA: TGTGCCAGTAGTATAAACAGGGGGGAGCTGTTTTTT.